This T cell receptor beta chain was captured by sequencing in a study of T cell changes during pregnancy in multiple sclerosis. Assay: immunoSEQ multiplex PCR; the TCRdb copy retains only in-frame clones and omits some. Altogether over 35,000 clones are present, roughly 90% being singletons, with the ten largest covering 0.35% to 0.45%. Trimming took 5 bases from V and 3 from J; bases not matched to a gene: 4. CDR1 and CDR2 (germline): GTSNPN, SVGIG (reference sequence). The CDR3 covers 13 residues. This sequence originates from a female donor with multiple sclerosis, enrolled in a pregnancy study. The sample was CD4+ T cells from peripheral blood mononuclear cells, taken in the third trimester of pregnancy. The genes are TRBV30 and TRBJ1-5, with 7 bases matching TRBD1. This chain's CDR3 is CAWGGQLNQPQHF. Here the CDR3 DNA reads TGTGCCTGGGGGGGACAGCTCAATCAGCCCCAGCATTTT.